This T cell receptor (beta chain) came from a study of beta chain features in type 1 diabetes. General study findings and limits: Sequencing of cDNA might inflate the share of cells that strongly express TCR. Sampled from patients, naive, central memory and Treg TCRB repertoires appeared more similar than those sampled from healthy donors.

Germline trimming cut 4 bases from V and 4 bases from J; bases unmatched to any gene: 11. This CDR3 region has 16 residues. Germline V lookup: CDR1 SGHNT, CDR2 YYREEE (reference sequence). To note about this clone: The target antigen is unknown.

Expressed TCRB transcripts were sequenced after all isolated RNA was converted to cDNA. Produced via immunoSEQ multiplex PCR; TCRdb's table is partial and in-frame only. The sample lists hundreds of thousands of clones, approximately 15% occurring once. A sort by CD45RO/CCR7/CD25/CD127/CD95/CD27 yielded CD4+ naive, central memory, regulatory and stem cell-like memory cells. Sequenced input: central memory CD4+ T cells from blood. This TCR came from a man between 25 and 39 years old in good health. V and J are TRBV5-4 and TRBJ2-5, with TRBD1 matching over 9 bases. CDR3 loop: CASSARTGALAETQYF. CDR3 DNA sequence: TGTGCCAGCAGCGCTCGGACAGGGGCTCTAGCAGAGACCCAGTACTTC.